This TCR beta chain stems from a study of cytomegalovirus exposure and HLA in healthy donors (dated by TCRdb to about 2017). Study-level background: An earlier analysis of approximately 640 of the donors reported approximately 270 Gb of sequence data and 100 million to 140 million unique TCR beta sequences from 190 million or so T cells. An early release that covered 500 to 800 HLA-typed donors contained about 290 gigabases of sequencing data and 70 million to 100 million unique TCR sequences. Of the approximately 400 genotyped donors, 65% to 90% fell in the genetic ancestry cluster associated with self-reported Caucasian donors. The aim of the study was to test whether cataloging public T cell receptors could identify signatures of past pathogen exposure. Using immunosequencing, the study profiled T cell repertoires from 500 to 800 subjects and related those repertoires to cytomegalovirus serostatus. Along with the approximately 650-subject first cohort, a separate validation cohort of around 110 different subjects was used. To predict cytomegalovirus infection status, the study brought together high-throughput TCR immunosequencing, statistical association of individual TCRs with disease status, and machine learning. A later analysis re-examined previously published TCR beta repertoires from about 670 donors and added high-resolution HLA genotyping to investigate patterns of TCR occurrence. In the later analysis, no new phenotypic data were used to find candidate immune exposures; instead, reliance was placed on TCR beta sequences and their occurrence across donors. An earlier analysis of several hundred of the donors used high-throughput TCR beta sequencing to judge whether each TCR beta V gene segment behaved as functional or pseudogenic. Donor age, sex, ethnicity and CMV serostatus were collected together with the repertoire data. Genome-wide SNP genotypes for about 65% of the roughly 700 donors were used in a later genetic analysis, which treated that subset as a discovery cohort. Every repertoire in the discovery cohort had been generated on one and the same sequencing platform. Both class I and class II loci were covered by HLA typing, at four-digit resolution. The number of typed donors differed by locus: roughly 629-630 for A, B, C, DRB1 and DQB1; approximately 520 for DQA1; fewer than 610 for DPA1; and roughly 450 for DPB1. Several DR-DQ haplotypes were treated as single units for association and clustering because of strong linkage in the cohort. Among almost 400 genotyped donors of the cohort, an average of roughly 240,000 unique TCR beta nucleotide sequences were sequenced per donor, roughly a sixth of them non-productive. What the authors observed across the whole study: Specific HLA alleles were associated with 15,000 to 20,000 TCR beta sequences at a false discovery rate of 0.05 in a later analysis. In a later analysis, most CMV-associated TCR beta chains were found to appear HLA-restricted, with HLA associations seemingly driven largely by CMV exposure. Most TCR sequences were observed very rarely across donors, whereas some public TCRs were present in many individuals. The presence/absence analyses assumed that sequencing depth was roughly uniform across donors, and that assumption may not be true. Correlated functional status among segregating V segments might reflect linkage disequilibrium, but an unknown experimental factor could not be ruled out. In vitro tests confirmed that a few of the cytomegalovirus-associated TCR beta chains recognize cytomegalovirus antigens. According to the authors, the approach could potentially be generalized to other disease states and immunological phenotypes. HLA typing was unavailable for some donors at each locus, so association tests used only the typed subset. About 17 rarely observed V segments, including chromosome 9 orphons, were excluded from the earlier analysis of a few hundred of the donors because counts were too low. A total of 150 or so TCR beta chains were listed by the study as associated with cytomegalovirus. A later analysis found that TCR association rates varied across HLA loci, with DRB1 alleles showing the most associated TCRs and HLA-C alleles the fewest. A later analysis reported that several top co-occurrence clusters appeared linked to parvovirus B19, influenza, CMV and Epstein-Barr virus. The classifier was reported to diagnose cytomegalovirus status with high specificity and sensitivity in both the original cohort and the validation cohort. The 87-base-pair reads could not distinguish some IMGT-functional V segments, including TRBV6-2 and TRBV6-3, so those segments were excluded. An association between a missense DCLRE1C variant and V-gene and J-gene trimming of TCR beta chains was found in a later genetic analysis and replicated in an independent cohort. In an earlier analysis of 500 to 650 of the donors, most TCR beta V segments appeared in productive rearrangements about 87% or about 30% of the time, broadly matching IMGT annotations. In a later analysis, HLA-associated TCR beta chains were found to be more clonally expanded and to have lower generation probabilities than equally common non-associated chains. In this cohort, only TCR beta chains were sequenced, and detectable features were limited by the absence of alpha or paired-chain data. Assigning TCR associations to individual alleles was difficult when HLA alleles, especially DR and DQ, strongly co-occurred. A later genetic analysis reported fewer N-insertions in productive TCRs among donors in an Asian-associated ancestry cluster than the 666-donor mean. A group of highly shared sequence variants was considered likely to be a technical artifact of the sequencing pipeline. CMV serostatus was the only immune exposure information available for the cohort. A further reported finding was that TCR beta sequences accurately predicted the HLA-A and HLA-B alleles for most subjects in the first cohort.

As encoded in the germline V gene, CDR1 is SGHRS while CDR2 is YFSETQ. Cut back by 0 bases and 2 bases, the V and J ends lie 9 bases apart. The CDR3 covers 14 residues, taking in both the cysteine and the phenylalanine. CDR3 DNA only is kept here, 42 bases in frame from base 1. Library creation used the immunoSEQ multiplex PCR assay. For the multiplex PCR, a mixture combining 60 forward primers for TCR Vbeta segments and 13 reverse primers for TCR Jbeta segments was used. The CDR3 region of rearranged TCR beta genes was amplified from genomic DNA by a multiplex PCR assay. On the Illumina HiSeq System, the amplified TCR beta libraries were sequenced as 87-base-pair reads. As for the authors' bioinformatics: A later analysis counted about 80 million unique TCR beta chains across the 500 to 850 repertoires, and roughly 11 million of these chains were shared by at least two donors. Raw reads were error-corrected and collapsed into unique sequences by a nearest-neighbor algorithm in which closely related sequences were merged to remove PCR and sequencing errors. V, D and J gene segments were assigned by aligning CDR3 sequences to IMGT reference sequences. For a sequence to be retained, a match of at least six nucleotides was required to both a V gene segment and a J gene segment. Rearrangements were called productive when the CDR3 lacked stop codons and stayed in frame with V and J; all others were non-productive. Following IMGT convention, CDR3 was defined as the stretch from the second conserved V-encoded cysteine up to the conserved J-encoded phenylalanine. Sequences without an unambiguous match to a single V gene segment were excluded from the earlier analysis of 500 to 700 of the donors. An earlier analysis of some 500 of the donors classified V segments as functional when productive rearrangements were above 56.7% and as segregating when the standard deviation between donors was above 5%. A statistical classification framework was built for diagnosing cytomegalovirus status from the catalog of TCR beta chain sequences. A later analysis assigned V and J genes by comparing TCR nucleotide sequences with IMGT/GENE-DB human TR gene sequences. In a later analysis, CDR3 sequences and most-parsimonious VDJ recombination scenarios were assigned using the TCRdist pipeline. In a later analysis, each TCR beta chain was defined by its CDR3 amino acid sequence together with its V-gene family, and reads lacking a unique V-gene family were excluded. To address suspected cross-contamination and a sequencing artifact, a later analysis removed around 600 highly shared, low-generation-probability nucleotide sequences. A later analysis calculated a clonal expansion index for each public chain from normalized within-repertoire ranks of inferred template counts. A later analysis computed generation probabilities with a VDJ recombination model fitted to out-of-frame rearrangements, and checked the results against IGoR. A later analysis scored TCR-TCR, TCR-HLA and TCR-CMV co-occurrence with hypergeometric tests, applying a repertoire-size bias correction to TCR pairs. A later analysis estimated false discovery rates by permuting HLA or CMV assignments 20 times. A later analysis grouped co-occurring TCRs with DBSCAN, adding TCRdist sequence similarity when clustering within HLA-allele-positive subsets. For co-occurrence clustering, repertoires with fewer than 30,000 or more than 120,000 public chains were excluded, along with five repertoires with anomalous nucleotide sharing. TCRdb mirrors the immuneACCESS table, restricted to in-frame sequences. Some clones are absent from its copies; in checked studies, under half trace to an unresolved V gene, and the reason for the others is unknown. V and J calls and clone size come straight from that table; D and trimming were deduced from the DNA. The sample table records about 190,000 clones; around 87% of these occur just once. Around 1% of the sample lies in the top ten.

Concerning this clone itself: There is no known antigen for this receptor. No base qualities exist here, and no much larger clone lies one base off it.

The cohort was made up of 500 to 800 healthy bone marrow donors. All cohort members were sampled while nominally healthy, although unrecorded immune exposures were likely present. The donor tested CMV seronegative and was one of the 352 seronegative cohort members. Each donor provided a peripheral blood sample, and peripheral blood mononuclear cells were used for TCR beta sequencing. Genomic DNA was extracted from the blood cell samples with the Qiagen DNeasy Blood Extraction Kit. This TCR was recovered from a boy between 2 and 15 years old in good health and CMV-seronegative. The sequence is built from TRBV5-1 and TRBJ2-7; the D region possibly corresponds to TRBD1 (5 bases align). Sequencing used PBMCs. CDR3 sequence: CASSLGGTPYEQYF. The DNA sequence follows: TGCGCCAGCAGCTTGGGGGGCACCCCCTACGAGCAGTACTTC.